This TCR beta chain comes out of a study of T cell responses to AZD1222 COVID-19 vaccine. The study, taken as a whole, reports: There were repertoire samples only from the period after the peak T cell response. An increase in Spike-specific TCR breadth and depth was observed after two AZD1222 doses.

Comment on this clone: Its antigen is as yet unknown.

This CDR3 contains 16 residues. The germline gives CDR1 LNHDA, CDR2 SQIVND (reference sequence). Trimming left V 9 bases short and J 1 base short, with 21 bases between. Assay: immunoSEQ multiplex PCR; the TCRdb copy retains only in-frame clones and omits some. There are some 99,000 clones in the sample; 91% occur only once, and around 7% lies in the top ten. The V and J genes are TRBV19 and TRBJ1-2; possible D gene TRBD1, 6 bases. The sequence came from an adult in good health. Sequenced material: peripheral blood, taken on day 0 of AZD1222 vaccination. Here the CDR3 DNA reads TGTGCCAGCCTCCAGCGGGGGACAAAAATTAACTATGGCTACACCTTC. It yields the protein CASLQRGTKINYGYTF.